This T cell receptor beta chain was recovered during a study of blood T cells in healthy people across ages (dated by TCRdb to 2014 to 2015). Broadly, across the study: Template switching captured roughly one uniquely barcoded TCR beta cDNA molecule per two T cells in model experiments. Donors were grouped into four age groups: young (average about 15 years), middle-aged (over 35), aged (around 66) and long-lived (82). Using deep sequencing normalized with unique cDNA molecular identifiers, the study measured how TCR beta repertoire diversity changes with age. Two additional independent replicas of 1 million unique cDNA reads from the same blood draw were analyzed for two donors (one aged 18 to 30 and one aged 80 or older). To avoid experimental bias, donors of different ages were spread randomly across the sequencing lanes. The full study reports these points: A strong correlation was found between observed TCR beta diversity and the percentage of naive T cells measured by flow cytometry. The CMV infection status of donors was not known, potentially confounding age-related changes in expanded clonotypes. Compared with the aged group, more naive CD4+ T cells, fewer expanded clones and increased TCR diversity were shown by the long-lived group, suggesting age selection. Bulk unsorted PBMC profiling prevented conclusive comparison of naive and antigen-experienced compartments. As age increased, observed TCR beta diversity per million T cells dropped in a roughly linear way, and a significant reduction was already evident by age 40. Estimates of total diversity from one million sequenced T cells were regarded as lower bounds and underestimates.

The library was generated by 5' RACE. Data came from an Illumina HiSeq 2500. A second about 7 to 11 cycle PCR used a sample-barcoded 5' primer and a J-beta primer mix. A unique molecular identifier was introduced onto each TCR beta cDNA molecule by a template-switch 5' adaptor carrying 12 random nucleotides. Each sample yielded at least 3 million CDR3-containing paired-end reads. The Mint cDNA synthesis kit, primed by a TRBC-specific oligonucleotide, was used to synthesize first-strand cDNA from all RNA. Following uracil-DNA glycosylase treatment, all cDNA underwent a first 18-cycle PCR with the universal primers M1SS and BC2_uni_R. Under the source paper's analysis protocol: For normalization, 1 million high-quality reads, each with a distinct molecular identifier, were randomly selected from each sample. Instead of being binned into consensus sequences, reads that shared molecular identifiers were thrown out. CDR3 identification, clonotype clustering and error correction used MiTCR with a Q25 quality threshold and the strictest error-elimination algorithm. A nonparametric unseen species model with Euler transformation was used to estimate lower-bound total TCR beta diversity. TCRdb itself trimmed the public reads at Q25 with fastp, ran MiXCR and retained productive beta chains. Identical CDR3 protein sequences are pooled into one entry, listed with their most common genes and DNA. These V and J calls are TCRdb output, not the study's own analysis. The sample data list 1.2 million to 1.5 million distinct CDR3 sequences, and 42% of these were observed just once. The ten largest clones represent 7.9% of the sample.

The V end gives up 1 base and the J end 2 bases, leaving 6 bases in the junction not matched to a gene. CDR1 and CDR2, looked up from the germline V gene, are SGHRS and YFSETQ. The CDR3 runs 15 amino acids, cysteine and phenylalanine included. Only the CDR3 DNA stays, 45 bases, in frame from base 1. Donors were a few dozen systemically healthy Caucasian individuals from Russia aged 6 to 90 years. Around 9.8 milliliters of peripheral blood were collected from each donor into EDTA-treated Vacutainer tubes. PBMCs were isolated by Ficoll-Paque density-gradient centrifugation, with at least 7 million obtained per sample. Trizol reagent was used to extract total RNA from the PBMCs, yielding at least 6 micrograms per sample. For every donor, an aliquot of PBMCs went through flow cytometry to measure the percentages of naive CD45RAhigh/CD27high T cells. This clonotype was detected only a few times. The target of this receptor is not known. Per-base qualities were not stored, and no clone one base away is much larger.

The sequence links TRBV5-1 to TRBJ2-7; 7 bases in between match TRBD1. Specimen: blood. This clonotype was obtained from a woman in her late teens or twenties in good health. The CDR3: CASSLTPGTAYEQYF. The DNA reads TGCGCCAGCAGCTTGACCCCCGGGACAGCCTACGAGCAGTACTTC. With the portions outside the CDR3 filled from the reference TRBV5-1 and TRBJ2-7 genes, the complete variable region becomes KAGVTQTPRYLIKTRGQQVTLSCSPISGHRSVSWYQQTPGQGLQFLFEYFSETQRNKGNFPGRFSGRQFSNSRSEMNVSTLELGDSALYLCASSLTPGTAYEQYFGPGTRLTVT.